Each of the 31 T cell receptor beta chains below was sequenced from the same sample in a study of blood T cell repertoires in COVID-19. Using immunoSEQ multiplex PCR, the repertoire was profiled, and TCRdb retains in-frame clones only, with some absent. The sample lists 95,000 to 120,000 clones, 85% seen once, with around an eighth in the top ten. The material sequenced was peripheral blood. Every receptor here comes from a human donor in a cohort sampled during active COVID-19.

This sequence joins TRBV6-5 and TRBJ2-6; D is possibly TRBD1 (7 bases). CDR3 length equals 14 residues. The V and J ends lost 7 bases and 3 bases respectively, with 10 bases between them. CDR1 and CDR2 from the germline V gene are MNHEY and SVGAGI. The CDR3 bases are TGTGCCAGCAAGCAGGGGGGTGGGGCCAACGTCCTGACTTTC. This translates into CASKQGGGANVLTF.

The chain couples TRBV5-1 to TRBJ2-1, with 9 nucleotides matching TRBD2. CDR1 is SGHRS and CDR2 is YFSETQ in the germline V gene. With V trimmed by 3 bases and J by 1 base, 5 bases remained unmatched. The length of the CDR3 is 16 residues. The CDR3 bases are TGCGCCAGCAGCTGGGCAACTAGCGGGTCCTACAATGAGCAGTTCTTC. This codes for CASSWATSGSYNEQFF. The entire variable domain, with the rest obtained from reference TRBV5-1 and TRBJ2-1, is as follows: KAGVTQTPRYLIKTRGQQVTLSCSPISGHRSVSWYQQTPGQGLQFLFEYFSETQRNKGNFPGRFSGRQFSNSRSEMNVSTLELGDSALYLCASSWATSGSYNEQFFGPGTRLTVL.

The V and J genes are TRBV5-6 and TRBJ2-5; D may be TRBD1 (5 bases). Germline assignment: CDR1 SGHDT and CDR2 YYEEEE. The germline V and J ends were trimmed by 0 bases and 0 bases, with 6 bases remaining between them. CDR3 length: 14 amino acids. This chain's CDR3 is CASSLGQYQETQYF. The DNA of the CDR3 is TGTGCCAGCAGCTTGGGACAGTACCAAGAGACCCAGTACTTC.

This chain connects TRBV29-1 to TRBJ2-3; TRBD2 is a possible D gene (5 bases). Trimming left V 4 bases short and J 0 bases short, with 11 bases between. CDR3 length: 14 amino acids. Germline CDR1 reads SQVTM; CDR2 reads ANQGSEA. CDR3 sequence: CSVVEVHSTDTQYF. CDR3 DNA: TGCAGCGTTGTGGAGGTGCACAGCACAGATACGCAGTATTTT.

This clone appeared many times. The chain links TRBV7-9 to TRBJ2-5; TRBD2 matches 7 bases. The CDR3 is 15 residues long. Trimming at V came to 4 bases and at J to 2 bases, leaving 7 bases not matched to a gene. Germline CDR1 SEHNR, CDR2 FQNEAQ (reference sequence). For the CDR3, the DNA is TGTGCCAGCAGCTCCTACGGACTAGAGCAAGAGACCCAGTACTTC. This gives the protein CASSSYGLEQETQYF.

This clone has just a few counts. J is TRBJ2-2 and V is TRBV6-2 or TRBV6-3, with 9 bases fitting TRBD1. V trimming: 7 bases; J trimming: 5 bases; junction bases outside the gene matches: 11. The germline V gene encodes CDR1 MNHEY and CDR2 SVGEGT. The CDR3 has 16 amino acids. CDR3 coding DNA: TGTGCCAGCATCCCCGGTAGGGACAGGGTTACCGGGGAGCTGTTTTTT. Translated, it gives CASIPGRDRVTGELFF.

J is TRBJ2-1 and V is TRBV7-2; 7 bases agree with TRBD1. CDR3 length: 18 residues. The germline V gene has CDR1 SGHTA and CDR2 FQGNSA. Losses at the gene ends were 1 base for V and 0 bases for J; bases not matched to a gene: 9. This CDR3 is CASSLGAGTVSSYNEQFF. As DNA, the CDR3 is TGTGCCAGCAGCTTAGGGGCCGGGACAGTGAGCTCCTACAATGAGCAGTTCTTC.

This chain uses TRBV6-6 with TRBJ1-1; no firm D call. Germline CDR1 is MNHNY and CDR2 is SVGAGI (reference sequence). The CDR3 sequence is 17 residues long. Deletions cut 5 bases from V and 0 bases from J, with 19 bases between. CDR3 sequence (DNA): TGTGCCAGCAGTCCCGCTCGGGGAGGGATCATGAACACTGAAGCTTTCTTT. It encodes CASSPARGGIMNTEAFF.

The chain carries TRBV30 and TRBJ1-5, with D perhaps TRBD1 (5 bases). From germline, CDR1 is GTSNPN and CDR2 SVGIG (reference sequence). This CDR3 is built from 15 residues. V lost 0 bases, J lost 4 bases, and 13 bases lay in between. The DNA for the CDR3 is TGTGCCTGGAGTGTACGGGGGATAAAAAATCAGCCCCAGCATTTT. Translation gives CAWSVRGIKNQPQHF.

This sequence joins TRBV6-5 and TRBJ2-7, with D unclear. CDR3 size: 13 residues. The germline V gene encodes CDR1 MNHEY and CDR2 SVGAGI. V was trimmed by 0 bases and J by 4 bases, leaving 7 bases between them. In DNA, the CDR3 is TGTGCCAGCAGTTACTCGACACAGTACGAGCAGTACTTC. Its translation is CASSYSTQYEQYF.

The chain combines TRBV6-5 with TRBJ2-7; 9 bases map to TRBD1. Germline values: CDR1 MNHEY, CDR2 SVGAGI. CDR3 length: 15 amino acids. The ends lost 6 bases at V and 4 bases at J; junction bases unmatched: 10. Here the CDR3 reads CASRVSGQGGYEQYF. In DNA form, the CDR3 reads TGTGCCAGCAGAGTCTCGGGACAGGGTGGTTACGAGCAGTACTTC.

The rearrangement joins TRBV6-5 to TRBJ1-4; D is perhaps TRBD1 (6 bases). The germline V and J ends were trimmed by 0 bases and 6 bases, with 11 bases remaining between them. This CDR3 spans 15 amino acids. The germline V gene has CDR1 MNHEY and CDR2 SVGAGI. The DNA for the CDR3 is TGTGCCAGCAGTTACTCCAAATACAGGGATGAAAAACTGTTTTTT. Translation gives CASSYSKYRDEKLFF.

This clone was counted a single time. The V and J genes are TRBV25-1 and TRBJ2-7, with D uncertain. Germline CDR1 is MGHDK and CDR2 is SYGVNS. CDR3 length equals 13 residues. V lost 9 bases and J 3 bases, leaving 15 bases between the germline ends. As DNA, the CDR3 is TGTGCCAGTAGCCCCCCTACATACTACGAGCAGTACTTC. Translated: CASSPPTYYEQYF.

V usage is TRBV5-1 and J usage is TRBJ2-5, with a possible D match to TRBD2 (6 bases). The germline V gene has CDR1 SGHRS and CDR2 YFSETQ. The CDR3 contains 13 residues. V dropped 4 bases and J dropped 1 base, with 8 bases sitting between them. The CDR3 coding sequence is TGCGCCAGCAGCCGGGGGTTCCAAGAGACCCAGTACTTC. Translating gives CASSRGFQETQYF.

The chain joins TRBV5-1 to TRBJ2-1, with TRBD1 matching over 7 bases. Trimming at V came to 4 bases and at J to 5 bases, leaving 6 bases not matched to a gene. Germline assignment: CDR1 SGHRS and CDR2 YFSETQ. This CDR3 contains 14 residues. The CDR3 protein is CASSPGTVNNEQFF. The CDR3 nucleotides are TGCGCCAGCAGCCCCGGGACAGTTAACAATGAGCAGTTCTTC.

The chain uses TRBV29-1 and TRBJ2-2; 7 nucleotides match TRBD1. Per the germline V gene, CDR1 is SQVTM and CDR2 is ANQGSEA. The CDR3 is made up of 13 amino acids. J was trimmed by 2 bases and V by 6 bases; bases with no gene match: 3. CDR3 amino acids: CSVGTANTGELFF. The CDR3 coding sequence is TGCAGCGTCGGGACAGCCAACACCGGGGAGCTGTTTTTT.

This clone appeared once. The chain joins TRBV7-8 to TRBJ2-7, with D unresolved. Germline CDR1 SGHVS, CDR2 FQNEAQ. V lost 5 bases to trimming and J lost 3 bases, with 14 bases between them. The CDR3 length is 14 residues. The CDR3 DNA is TGTGCCAGCAGCCGAGACCGCGTCCTCTACGAGCAGTACTTC. Translated: CASSRDRVLYEQYF.

There are a few counts of this clone. The chain is built from TRBV9 and TRBJ1-5; perhaps TRBD1 as D (5 bases). The germline gives CDR1 SGDLS, CDR2 YYNGEE. V was shortened by 0 bases and J by 7 bases, with 14 bases between the two germline ends. The CDR3 is made up of 15 amino acids. The CDR3 loop is CASSVDSGARQPQHF. The CDR3 DNA sequence: TGTGCCAGCAGCGTAGATAGTGGGGCGAGACAGCCCCAGCATTTT.

The CDR3 here is CASSLETGNTEAFF. CDR3 nucleotides: TGTGCCAGCAGCTTAGAGACGGGGAACACTGAAGCTTTCTTT. The genes are TRBV11-2 and TRBJ1-1, with D hard to call. Trimming took 0 bases from V and 1 from J, leaving 6 bases between them. The CDR3 has 14 amino acids. Germline CDR1 is SGHAT and CDR2 is FQNNGV. Together with reference TRBV11-2 and TRBJ1-1, the CDR3 gives the full variable domain: EAGVAQSPRYKIIEKRQSVAFWCNPISGHATLYWYQQILGQGPKLLIQFQNNGVVDDSQLPKDRFSAERLKGVDSTLKIQPAKLEDSAVYLCASSLETGNTEAFFGQGTRLTVV.

The V call is TRBV3-1 (or the pseudogene TRBV3-2), the J call TRBJ1-2; D unresolved. With 2 bases removed from V and 0 bases from J, the gap between germline ends came to 4 bases. Germline CDR1 reads LGHDT; CDR2 reads YNNKEL (reference sequence). This CDR3 spans 13 amino acids. CDR3 amino acids: CASSQTANYGYTF. The DNA for the CDR3 is TGTGCCAGCAGCCAAACAGCTAACTATGGCTACACCTTC.

The chain links TRBV5-1 to TRBJ1-2; TRBD1 might be the D (5 bases). In germline, CDR1 is SGHRS, CDR2 YFSETQ. The CDR3 contains 14 residues. Trimming pared 4 bases from V and 1 base from J, leaving 11 bases between. CDR3 sequence: CASSPTGLNYGYTF. In DNA, the CDR3 is TGCGCCAGCAGCCCTACGGGACTTAACTATGGCTACACCTTC.

This chain joins TRBV28 and TRBJ2-7; 7 bases align to TRBD2. The CDR3 is made up of 14 amino acids. Germline V CDR1 and CDR2: MDHEN, SYDVKM. Trimming at V came to 6 bases and at J to 0 bases, leaving 5 bases not matched to a gene. The CDR3 sequence is CASRPAGPSYEQYF. CDR3 in DNA: TGTGCCAGCAGGCCAGCGGGGCCCTCCTACGAGCAGTACTTC. Variable domain in full (rest from reference TRBV28 and TRBJ2-7): DVKVTQSSRYLVKRTGEKVFLECVQDMDHENMFWYRQDPGLGLRLIYFSYDVKMKEKGDIPEGYSVSREKKERFSLILESASTNQTSMYLCASRPAGPSYEQYFGPGTRLTVT.

J is TRBJ2-2 and V is TRBV7-9; possible D gene TRBD1, 5 bases. CDR3 size: 17 residues. The germline gives CDR1 SEHNR, CDR2 FQNEAQ (reference sequence). V lost 5 bases and J 4 bases, leaving 20 bases between the germline ends. The CDR3 DNA reads as TGTGCCAGCAGCCCCCAGGGCCTTTTCTGGGGCACCGGGGAGCTGTTTTTT. It codes for CASSPQGLFWGTGELFF.

This chain connects TRBV6-4 to TRBJ2-1; D unclear. Trimming removed 5 bases at V and 11 bases at J, with 13 bases between. The CDR3 is made up of 12 amino acids. The germline V gene has CDR1 MRHNA and CDR2 SNTAGT. The CDR3 region is CASSPTVTQQFF. In DNA, the CDR3 is TGTGCCAGCAGTCCCACAGTGACCCAGCAGTTCTTC.

This chain links TRBV29-1 with TRBJ1-1, with D unclear. The ends were cut back, 3 bases at V and 0 bases at J, with 2 bases in the middle. The germline V gene has CDR1 SQVTM and CDR2 ANQGSEA. The CDR3 extends over 11 amino acids. CDR3 in DNA: TGCAGCGTTGATATGAACACTGAAGCTTTCTTT. As protein: CSVDMNTEAFF. Full variable domain (outside the CDR3, taken from reference TRBV29-1 and TRBJ1-1): SAVISQKPSRDICQRGTSLTIQCQVDSQVTMMFWYRQQPGQSLTLIATANQGSEATYESGFVIDKFPISRPNLTFSTLTVSNMSPEDSSIYLCSVDMNTEAFFGQGTRLTVV.

The rearrangement joins TRBV2 to TRBJ1-1; 7 bases line up with TRBD1. Germline values: CDR1 SNHLY, CDR2 FYNNEI. Unmatched junction bases numbered 10, after V lost 6 bases and J lost 6 bases. CDR3 size: 14 residues. The CDR3 DNA is TGTGCCAGCAGCGCGGCAGGGGGGATGTCTGAAGCTTTCTTT. Residues: CASSAAGGMSEAFF.

The chain recombines TRBV7-8 with TRBJ2-3; 12 positions match TRBD2. Germline loops: CDR1 SGHVS, CDR2 FQNEAQ. Trimming at V came to 1 base and at J to 6 bases, leaving 11 bases not matched to a gene. The CDR3 is 18 amino acids. CDR3 amino acids: CASSLEVPLAGGPDTQYF. Here the CDR3 DNA reads TGTGCCAGCAGCTTAGAGGTTCCTCTAGCGGGGGGGCCTGATACGCAGTATTTT.

This chain uses TRBV6-5 with TRBJ1-4; 9 positions match TRBD1. The length of the CDR3 is 15 residues. CDR1 and CDR2 from the germline V gene are MNHEY and SVGAGI. V lost 6 bases to trimming and J lost 7 bases; unmatched junction nucleotides: 9. Written as DNA, the CDR3 is TGTGCCAGCAGGCCATACGGACAGGGGATTGAAAAACTGTTTTTT. Translated: CASRPYGQGIEKLFF.

The chain links TRBV6-1 to TRBJ1-5; D unresolved. Trimming took off 0 bases at V and 3 bases at J, with 6 bases between the two ends. The CDR3 has 14 amino acids. Germline values: CDR1 MNHNS, CDR2 SASEGT. CDR3 residues: CASSEARVNQPQHF. In nucleotides, the CDR3 is TGTGCCAGCAGTGAAGCGAGGGTCAATCAGCCCCAGCATTTT.

V is TRBV10-3 and J is TRBJ2-1; 8 bases align to TRBD2. Germline assignment: CDR1 ENHRY and CDR2 SYGVKD. The CDR3 has 14 amino acids. The trim removed 7 bases at V and 5 bases at J, leaving 7 bases unmatched. The CDR3 here is CAINRAGGNNEQFF. CDR3 DNA: TGTGCCATCAATCGTGCGGGGGGCAACAATGAGCAGTTCTTC.

This clone appeared a few times. The chain's CDR3 is CASSIGGTGTGGETQYF. DNA of the CDR3: TGTGCCAGTAGTATTGGAGGGACAGGGACCGGGGGAGAGACCCAGTACTTC. The V gene is TRBV19, the J gene TRBJ2-5; TRBD1 agrees at 9 bases. Germline V gene data show CDR1 as LNHDA and CDR2 as SQIVND (reference sequence). The CDR3 loop spans 17 amino acids. V shed 3 bases, J shed 4 bases, and the junction held 12 bases outside the gene matches.